The rows below give T cell receptor beta chains drawn from one sample of a study of blood T cell dynamics during melanoma immunotherapy. Data came from immunoSEQ multiplex PCR; TCRdb stores just in-frame clones and leaves some out. The profile shows approximately 22,000 clones, around nine tenths of them singletons. The sequencing used blood, collected from a patient treated with checkpoint blockade. All receptors derive from a human donor with melanoma. CDR3s include the opening cysteine and the closing phenylalanine or tryptophan. A D gene is named only where the DNA matches it firmly. A row's size may be missing; if present it is once, few, many or a size class.

abundance,d_gene,v_gene,j_gene,CDR3aa,CDR3nt
-,TRBD2,TRBV5-1,TRBJ2-1,CASSLGLAGLEQFF,TGCGCCAGCAGCTTGGGACTAGCGGGCCTTGAGCAGTTCTTC
once,-,TRBV9,TRBJ2-2,CASSVEPTAGELFF,TGTGCCAGCAGCGTAGAACCTACAGCCGGGGAGCTGTTTTTT
-,TRBD2,TRBV6-5,TRBJ2-1,CATRLAGPNEQFF,TGTGCCACCCGACTAGCGGGACCCAATGAGCAGTTCTTC
-,-,TRBV5-1,TRBJ1-2,CASSYNRRQVNGYTF,TGCGCCAGCAGCTACAACAGGCGACAGGTCAATGGCTACACCTTC
-,TRBD2,TRBV27,TRBJ2-3,CASTNRKAGTDTQYF,TGTGCCAGCACCAACCGGAAAGCGGGGACAGATACGCAGTATTTT
-,-,TRBV28,TRBJ1-3,CASSFQPRAASGNTIYF,TGTGCCAGCAGTTTTCAGCCACGAGCAGCCTCTGGAAACACCATATATTTT
-,TRBD2,TRBV6-6,TRBJ2-4,CASSTRNWREDIQYF,TGTGCCAGCAGTACCCGTAATTGGCGGGAGGACATTCAGTACTTC
-,TRBD2,TRBV18,TRBJ2-7,CASSPLAGSGEQYF,TGTGCCAGCTCACCGCTAGCGGGGTCTGGGGAGCAGTACTTC
-,-,TRBV27,TRBJ2-1,CASTTDSHNEQFF,TGTGCCAGCACTACCGACAGCCACAATGAGCAGTTCTTC
-,TRBD2,TRBV7-2,TRBJ2-1,CASSLAAGTYNEQFF,TGTGCCAGCAGCTTAGCAGCGGGAACCTACAATGAGCAGTTCTTC
-,-,TRBV11-2,TRBJ2-7,CASSYSWNEQYF,TGTGCCAGCAGTTACAGCTGGAACGAGCAGTACTTC
-,TRBD1,TRBV13,TRBJ1-2,CASSLGTGGFYGYTF,TGTGCCAGCAGCCTCGGGACAGGGGGCTTCTATGGCTACACCTTC
-,TRBD1,TRBV10-3,TRBJ1-1,CAIRWDRKNTEAFF,TGTGCCATCAGGTGGGACAGAAAGAACACTGAAGCTTTCTTT
-,-,TRBV25-1,TRBJ1-1,CASSEYHSAEAFF,TGTGCCAGCAGTGAATATCACAGCGCTGAAGCTTTCTTT
-,TRBD2,TRBV29-1,TRBJ2-3,CSVEIGLAGGKTQYF,TGCAGCGTTGAAATAGGTCTAGCGGGAGGGAAGACGCAGTATTTT
-,-,TRBV6-1,TRBJ1-5,CASSEKKGWSSNQPQHF,TGTGCCAGCAGTGAAAAGAAGGGGTGGTCTAGCAATCAGCCCCAGCATTTT
-,TRBD2,TRBV5-4,TRBJ2-7,CASSSGLVTYEQYF,TGTGCCAGCAGCTCGGGACTAGTTACGTACGAGCAGTACTTC
-,TRBD1,TRBV2,TRBJ2-3,CASSEALRGTGEEDTQYF,TGTGCCAGCAGTGAAGCGCTTCGGGGGACAGGGGAAGAAGATACGCAGTATTTT
-,-,TRBV15,TRBJ2-7,CATSRDRQQGSYEQYF,TGTGCCACCAGCAGAGATCGTCAACAGGGCTCCTACGAGCAGTACTTC
-,-,TRBV20-1,TRBJ1-6,CSARDGSPLHF,TGCAGTGCTAGAGACGGTTCACCCCTCCACTTT
once,-,TRBV4-1,TRBJ1-2,CASSQVQGSYGYTF,TGCGCCAGCAGCCAAGTTCAGGGGAGTTATGGCTACACCTTC
once,-,TRBV19,TRBJ2-6,CGTGPRVGANVLTF,TGTGGCACAGGCCCCAGGGTTGGGGCCAACGTCCTGACTTTC
-,-,TRBV7-2,TRBJ2-7,CASSRGEEITYEQYF,TGTGCCAGCAGCCGTGGAGAGGAGATAACCTACGAGCAGTACTTC
once,-,TRBV5-4,TRBJ2-3,CASSLDSPGSWGTDTQYF,TGTGCCAGCAGCTTGGATTCGCCAGGGTCGTGGGGCACAGATACGCAGTATTTT
once,-,TRBV28,TRBJ1-2,CASSLLQGRFDYTF,TGTGCCAGCAGTTTACTTCAGGGGAGGTTCGACTACACCTTC
-,-,TRBV5-6,TRBJ2-6,CASRRQFSGANVLTF,TGTGCCAGCAGGAGACAGTTCTCTGGGGCCAACGTCCTGACTTTC
-,-,TRBV6-1,TRBJ1-4,CASSEVGGGQQKLFF,TGTGCCAGCAGTGAAGTGGGTGGGGGGCAGCAAAAACTGTTTTTT
-,TRBD1,TRBV6-6,TRBJ2-7,CASSYSPGQGLEQYF,TGTGCCAGCAGTTACTCCCCGGGACAGGGGCTCGAGCAGTACTTC
once,TRBD2,TRBV7-2,TRBJ2-7,CASSWGLATNYEQYF,TGTGCCAGCAGCTGGGGACTAGCGACGAACTACGAGCAGTACTTC
-,-,TRBV28,TRBJ2-2,CASGPAGDTGELFF,TGTGCCAGCGGCCCCGCCGGGGACACCGGGGAGCTGTTTTTT
-,-,TRBV10-3,TRBJ2-3,CARAKGAADTQYF,TGTGCCAGAGCGAAAGGGGCCGCAGATACGCAGTATTTT
-,TRBD1,TRBV5-1,TRBJ1-6,CASSLDGQGNNSPLHF,TGCGCCAGCAGCTTGGATGGACAGGGGAATAATTCACCCCTCCACTTT
few,TRBD1,TRBV19,TRBJ2-7,CASSRLGDRGAYEQYF,TGTGCCAGTAGTCGACTAGGGGACAGGGGCGCCTACGAGCAGTACTTC